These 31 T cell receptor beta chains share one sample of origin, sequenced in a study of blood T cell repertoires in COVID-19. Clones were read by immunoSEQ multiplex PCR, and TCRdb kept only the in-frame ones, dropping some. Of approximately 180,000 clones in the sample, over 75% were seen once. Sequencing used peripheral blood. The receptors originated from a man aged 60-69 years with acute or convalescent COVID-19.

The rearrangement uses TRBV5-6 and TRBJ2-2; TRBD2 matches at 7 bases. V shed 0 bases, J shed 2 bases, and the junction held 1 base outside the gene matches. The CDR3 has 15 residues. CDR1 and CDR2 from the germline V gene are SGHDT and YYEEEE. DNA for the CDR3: TGTGCCAGCAGCTTGGCGGGGGGAAACACCGGGGAGCTGTTTTTT. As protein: CASSLAGGNTGELFF.

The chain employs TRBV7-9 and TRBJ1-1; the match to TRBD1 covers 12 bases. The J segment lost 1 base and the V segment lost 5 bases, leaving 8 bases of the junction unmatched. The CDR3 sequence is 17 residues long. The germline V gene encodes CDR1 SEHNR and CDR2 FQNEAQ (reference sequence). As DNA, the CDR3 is TGTGCCAGCAGCGGGACAGGGGGCCATCGTTCGAACACTGAAGCTTTCTTT. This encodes CASSGTGGHRSNTEAFF.

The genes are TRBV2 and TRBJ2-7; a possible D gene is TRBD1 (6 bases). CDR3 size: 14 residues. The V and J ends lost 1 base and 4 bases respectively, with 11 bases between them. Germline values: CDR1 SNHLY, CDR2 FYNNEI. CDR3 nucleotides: TGTGCCAGCAGTGAAGAGGGACAACGATACGAGCAGTACTTC. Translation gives CASSEEGQRYEQYF.

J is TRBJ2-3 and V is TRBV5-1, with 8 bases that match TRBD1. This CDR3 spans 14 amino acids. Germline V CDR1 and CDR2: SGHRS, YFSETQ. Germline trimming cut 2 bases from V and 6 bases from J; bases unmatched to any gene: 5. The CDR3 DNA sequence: TGCGCCAGCAGCTTACAGGGGGTAGAGGATACGCAGTATTTT. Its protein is CASSLQGVEDTQYF.

The CDR3 region has the DNA TGTGCCAGCAGTTGGACTAGCGGAACCGGCGGAGAGACCCAGTACTTC. Protein sequence: CASSWTSGTGGETQYF. V usage is TRBV3-1 (or the pseudogene TRBV3-2) and J usage is TRBJ2-5, with TRBD2 matching over 10 bases. The ends lost 6 bases at V and 4 bases at J; junction bases unmatched: 11. Germline-derived CDR1 and CDR2 are LGHDT and YNNKEL (reference sequence). The CDR3 totals 16 residues.

DNA for the CDR3: TGTGCCAGCACGTCGACAGGGGGGAACTATGGCTACACCTTC. Translated: CASTSTGGNYGYTF. This chain connects TRBV6-5 to TRBJ1-2, with TRBD1 matching 9 bases. The germline gives CDR1 MNHEY, CDR2 SVGAGI. The CDR3 is made up of 14 amino acids. The trim removed 7 bases at V and 2 bases at J, leaving 5 bases unmatched.

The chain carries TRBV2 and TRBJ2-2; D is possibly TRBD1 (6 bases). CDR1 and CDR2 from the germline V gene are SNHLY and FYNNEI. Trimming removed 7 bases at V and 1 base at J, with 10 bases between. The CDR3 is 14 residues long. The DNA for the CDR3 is TGTGCCAGCAACTCCAGGGGGAACACCGGGGAGCTGTTTTTT. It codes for CASNSRGNTGELFF.

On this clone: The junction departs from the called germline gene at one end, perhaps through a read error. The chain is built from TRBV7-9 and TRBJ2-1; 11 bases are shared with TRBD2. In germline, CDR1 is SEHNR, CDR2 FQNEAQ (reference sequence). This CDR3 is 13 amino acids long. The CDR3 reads CASSPSSGRWLVF. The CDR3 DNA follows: TGTGCCAGCAGCCCTTCTAGCGGGAGGTGGCTTGTCTTC.

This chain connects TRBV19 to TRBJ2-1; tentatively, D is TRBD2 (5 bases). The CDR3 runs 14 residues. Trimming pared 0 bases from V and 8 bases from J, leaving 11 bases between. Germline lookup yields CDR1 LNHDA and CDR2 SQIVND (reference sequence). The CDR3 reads CASSIDLLRDEQFF. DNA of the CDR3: TGTGCCAGTAGTATAGATCTGTTGAGGGATGAGCAGTTCTTC.

The DNA of the CDR3 is TGTGCCAGAGCGAGAGACAGGGGTGCTGAGCAGTTCTTC. Amino acids: CARARDRGAEQFF. This sequence joins TRBV5-4 and TRBJ2-1; 8 nucleotides agree with TRBD1. CDR3 length: 13 residues. In germline, CDR1 is SGHNT, CDR2 YYREEE (reference sequence). J lost 9 bases, V lost 8 bases, and 10 bases had no gene match.

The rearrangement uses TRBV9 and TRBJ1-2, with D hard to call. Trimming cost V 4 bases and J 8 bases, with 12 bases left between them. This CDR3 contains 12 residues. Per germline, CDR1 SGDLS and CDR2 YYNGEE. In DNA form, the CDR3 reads TGTGCCAGCAGCCCTAGCCTGGGGGGCTACACCTTC. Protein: CASSPSLGGYTF.

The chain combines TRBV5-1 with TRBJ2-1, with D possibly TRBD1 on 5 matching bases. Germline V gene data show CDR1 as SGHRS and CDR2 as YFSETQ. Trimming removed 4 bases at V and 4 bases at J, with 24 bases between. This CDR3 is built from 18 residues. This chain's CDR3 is CASSRWEGAPIGYNEQFF. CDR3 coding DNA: TGCGCCAGCAGCCGGTGGGAAGGGGCCCCAATCGGATACAATGAGCAGTTCTTC.

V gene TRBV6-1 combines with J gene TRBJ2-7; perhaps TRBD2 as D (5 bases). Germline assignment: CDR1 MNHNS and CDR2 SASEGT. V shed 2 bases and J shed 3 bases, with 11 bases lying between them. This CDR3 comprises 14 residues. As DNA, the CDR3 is TGTGCCAGCAGTGAAAGGGCGGGTAGCTACGAGCAGTACTTC. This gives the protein CASSERAGSYEQYF.

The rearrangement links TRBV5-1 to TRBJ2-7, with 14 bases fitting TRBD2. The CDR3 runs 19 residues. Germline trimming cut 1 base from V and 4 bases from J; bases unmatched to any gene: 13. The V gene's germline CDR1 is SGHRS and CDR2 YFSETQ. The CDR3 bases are TGCGCCAGCAGCTTGACGCCGGGACTAGCGGGAGTAATTGGATACGAGCAGTACTTC. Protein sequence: CASSLTPGLAGVIGYEQYF.

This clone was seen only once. Here the CDR3 DNA reads TGTGCCAGCAGCGAATGGGACAGGGGAGGCGAGCAGTACTTC. Translation gives CASSEWDRGGEQYF. The chain joins TRBV11-2 to TRBJ2-7; 10 bases are a match to TRBD1. V gave up 5 bases and J gave up 6 bases; unmatched junction bases: 7. The CDR3 consists of 14 residues. Germline V lookup: CDR1 SGHAT, CDR2 FQNNGV.

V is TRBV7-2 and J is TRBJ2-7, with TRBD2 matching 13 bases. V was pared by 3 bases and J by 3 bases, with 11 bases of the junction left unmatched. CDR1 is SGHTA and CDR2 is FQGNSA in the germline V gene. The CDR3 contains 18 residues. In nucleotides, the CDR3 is TGTGCCAGCAGCTTCCCCAGGACTAGCGGGAGAGACGGCTACGAGCAGTACTTC. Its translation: CASSFPRTSGRDGYEQYF. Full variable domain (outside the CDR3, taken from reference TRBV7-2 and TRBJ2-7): GAGVSQSPSNKVTEKGKDVELRCDPISGHTALYWYRQSLGQGLEFLIYFQGNSAPDKSGLPSDRFSAERTGGSVSTLTIQRTQQEDSAVYLCASSFPRTSGRDGYEQYFGPGTRLTVT.

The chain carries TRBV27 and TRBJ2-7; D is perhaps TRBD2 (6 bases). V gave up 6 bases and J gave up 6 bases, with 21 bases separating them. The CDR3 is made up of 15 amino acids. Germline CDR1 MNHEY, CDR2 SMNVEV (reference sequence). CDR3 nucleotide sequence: TGTGCCAGCAGACAAACCGGGACTGCGGGGCGCGAGCAGTACTTC. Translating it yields CASRQTGTAGREQYF.

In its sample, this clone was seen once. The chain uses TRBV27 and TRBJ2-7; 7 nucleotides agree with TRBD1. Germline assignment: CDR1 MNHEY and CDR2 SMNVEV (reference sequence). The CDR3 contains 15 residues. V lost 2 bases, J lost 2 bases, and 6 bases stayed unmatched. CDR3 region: CASSLTQGPTYEQYF. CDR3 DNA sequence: TGTGCCAGCAGTTTAACACAGGGGCCTACCTACGAGCAGTACTTC.

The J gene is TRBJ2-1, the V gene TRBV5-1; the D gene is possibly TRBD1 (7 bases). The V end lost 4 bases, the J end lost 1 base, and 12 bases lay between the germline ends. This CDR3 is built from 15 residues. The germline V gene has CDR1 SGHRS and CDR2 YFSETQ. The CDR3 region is CASSGGTASYNEQFF. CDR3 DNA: TGCGCCAGCAGCGGGGGGACAGCATCCTACAATGAGCAGTTCTTC.

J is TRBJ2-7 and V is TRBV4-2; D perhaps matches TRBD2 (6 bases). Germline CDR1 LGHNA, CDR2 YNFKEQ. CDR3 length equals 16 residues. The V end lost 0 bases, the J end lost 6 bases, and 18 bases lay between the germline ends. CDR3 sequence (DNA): TGTGCCAGCAGCCAAGAGGCGGCTAGCGTGGGGCTCGAGCAGTACTTC. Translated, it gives CASSQEAASVGLEQYF.

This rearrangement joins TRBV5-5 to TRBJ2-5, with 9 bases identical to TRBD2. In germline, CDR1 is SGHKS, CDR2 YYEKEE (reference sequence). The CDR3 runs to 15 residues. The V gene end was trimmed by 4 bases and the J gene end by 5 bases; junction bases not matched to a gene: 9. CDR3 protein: CASSGTSQSGETQYF. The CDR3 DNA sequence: TGTGCCAGCAGCGGGACTAGCCAAAGCGGGGAGACCCAGTACTTC. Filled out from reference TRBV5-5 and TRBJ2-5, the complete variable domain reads DAGVTQSPTHLIKTRGQQVTLRCSPISGHKSVSWYQQVLGQGPQFIFQYYEKEERGRGNFPDRFSARQFPNYSSELNVNALLLGDSALYLCASSGTSQSGETQYFGPGTRLLVL.

The CDR3 sequence is CASSSLGQGSTPQHF. CDR3 sequence (DNA): TGTGCCAGCAGTTCATTAGGACAGGGAAGTACGCCCCAGCATTTT. The chain combines TRBV28 with TRBJ1-5; 8 nucleotides line up with TRBD1. CDR1 is MDHEN, CDR2 SYDVKM, per germline. This CDR3 has 15 amino acids. The V gene end was trimmed by 4 bases and the J gene end by 9 bases; junction bases not matched to a gene: 11.

CDR3 amino acids: CASSQTARDRMTEAFF. CDR3 sequence (DNA): TGTGCCAGCAGCCAGACGGCCCGGGACAGGATGACTGAAGCTTTCTTT. The chain uses TRBV7-3 and TRBJ1-1, with TRBD1 matching over 8 bases. The length of the CDR3 is 16 residues. V was clipped by 5 bases and J by 5 bases; unmatched bases: 13. Germline-derived CDR1 and CDR2 are SGHTA and FQGTGA.

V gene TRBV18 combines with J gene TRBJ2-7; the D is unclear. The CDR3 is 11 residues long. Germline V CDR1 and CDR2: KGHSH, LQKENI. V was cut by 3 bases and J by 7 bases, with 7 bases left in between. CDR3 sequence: CASSPLGEQYF. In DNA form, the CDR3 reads TGTGCCAGCTCACCCCTCGGGGAGCAGTACTTC. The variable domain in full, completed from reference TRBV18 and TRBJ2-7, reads NAGVMQNPRHLVRRRGQEARLRCSPMKGHSHVYWYRQLPEEGLKFMVYLQKENIIDESGMPKERFSAEFPKEGPSILRIQQVVRGDSAAYFCASSPLGEQYFGPGTRLTVT.

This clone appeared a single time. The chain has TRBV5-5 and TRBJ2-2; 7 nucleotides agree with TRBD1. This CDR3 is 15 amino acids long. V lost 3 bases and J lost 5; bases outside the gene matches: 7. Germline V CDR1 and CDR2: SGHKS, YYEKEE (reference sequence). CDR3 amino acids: CASSWGIQGTGELFF. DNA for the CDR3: TGTGCCAGCAGCTGGGGGATACAGGGGACCGGGGAGCTGTTTTTT. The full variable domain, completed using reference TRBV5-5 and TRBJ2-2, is DAGVTQSPTHLIKTRGQQVTLRCSPISGHKSVSWYQQVLGQGPQFIFQYYEKEERGRGNFPDRFSARQFPNYSSELNVNALLLGDSALYLCASSWGIQGTGELFFGEGSRLTVL.

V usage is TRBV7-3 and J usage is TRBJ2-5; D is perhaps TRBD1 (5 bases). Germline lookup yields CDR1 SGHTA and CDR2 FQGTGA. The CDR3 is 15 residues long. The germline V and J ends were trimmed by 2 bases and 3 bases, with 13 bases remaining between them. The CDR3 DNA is TGTGCCAGCAGCTTATGGGCAGGGAAGAAAGAGACCCAGTACTTC. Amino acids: CASSLWAGKKETQYF.

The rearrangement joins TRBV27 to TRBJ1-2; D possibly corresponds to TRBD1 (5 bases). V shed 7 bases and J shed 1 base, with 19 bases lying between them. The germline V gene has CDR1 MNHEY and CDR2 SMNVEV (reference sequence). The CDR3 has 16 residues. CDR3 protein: CASNPGSHAINYGYTF. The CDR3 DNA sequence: TGTGCCAGCAATCCAGGGTCCCACGCGATTAACTATGGCTACACCTTC.

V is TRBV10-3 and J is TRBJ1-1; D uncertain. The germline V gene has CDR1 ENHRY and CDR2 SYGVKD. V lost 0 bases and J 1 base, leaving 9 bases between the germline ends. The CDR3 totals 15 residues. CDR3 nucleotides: TGTGCCATCAGTGAGTCCGGCTCTAGGAACACTGAAGCTTTCTTT. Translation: CAISESGSRNTEAFF.

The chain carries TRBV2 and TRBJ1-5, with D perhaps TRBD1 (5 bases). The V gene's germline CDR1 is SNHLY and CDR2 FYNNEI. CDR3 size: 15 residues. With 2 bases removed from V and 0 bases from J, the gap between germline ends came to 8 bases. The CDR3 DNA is TGTGCCAGCAGTGAACAGGGATATAGCAATCAGCCCCAGCATTTT. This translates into CASSEQGYSNQPQHF.

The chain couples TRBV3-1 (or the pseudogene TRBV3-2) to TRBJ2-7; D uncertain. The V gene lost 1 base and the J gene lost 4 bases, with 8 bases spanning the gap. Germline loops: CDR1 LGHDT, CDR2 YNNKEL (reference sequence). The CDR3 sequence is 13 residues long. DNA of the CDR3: TGTGCCAGCAGCCAAGTACGGTCTTACGAGCAGTACTTC. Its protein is CASSQVRSYEQYF.

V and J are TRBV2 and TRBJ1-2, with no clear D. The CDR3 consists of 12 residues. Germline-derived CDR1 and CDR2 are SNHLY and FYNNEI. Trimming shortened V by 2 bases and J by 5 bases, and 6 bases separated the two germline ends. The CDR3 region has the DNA TGTGCCAGCAGTGAACGGACTTATGGCTACACCTTC. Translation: CASSERTYGYTF.